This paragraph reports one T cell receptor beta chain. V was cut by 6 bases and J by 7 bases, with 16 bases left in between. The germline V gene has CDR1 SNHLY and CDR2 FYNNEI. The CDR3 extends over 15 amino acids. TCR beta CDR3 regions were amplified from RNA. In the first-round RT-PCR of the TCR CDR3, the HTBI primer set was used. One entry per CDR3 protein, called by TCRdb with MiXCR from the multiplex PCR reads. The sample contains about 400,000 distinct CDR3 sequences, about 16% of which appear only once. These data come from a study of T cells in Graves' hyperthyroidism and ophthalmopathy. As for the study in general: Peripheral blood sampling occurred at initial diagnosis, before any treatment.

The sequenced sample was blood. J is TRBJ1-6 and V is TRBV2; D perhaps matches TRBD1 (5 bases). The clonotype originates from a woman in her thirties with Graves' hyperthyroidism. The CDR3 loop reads CASRGTVLGNSPLHF. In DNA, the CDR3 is TGTGCCAGCAGGGGGACCGTTTTGGGGAATTCACCCCTCCACTTT.